This T cell receptor (beta chain) came from a study of T cells after posttransplantation cyclophosphamide. Study results and limitations: TRB overlap between skin or GI tissue T cells and blood was limited. Recipient CMV seropositivity and CMV reactivation strongly tracked TRB clonality. Later post-transplant blood repertoires were often dominated by donor CD8+ memory clones.

Repertoires were generated with immunoSEQ multiplex PCR, while TCRdb's copy carries only in-frame clones and drops some. The specimen has about 25,000 clones, none found just once. Treatment was busulfan-fludarabine conditioning, a marrow graft, and cyclophosphamide on days +3 and +4. The CDR3 is made up of 15 amino acids. Trimming removed 0 bases from V and 4 bases from J, with 12 bases in between. Germline values: CDR1 KGHSH, CDR2 LQKENI. There are many counts of this clone. The antigen remains unidentified. The rearrangement uses TRBV18 and TRBJ1-2; a possible D gene is TRBD1 (6 bases). This receptor was obtained from a male patient in his late teens or twenties who received an allogeneic stem cell transplant from a related donor, was CMV-positive, and had no GVHD. Some T cells here may be from the graft donor. Sequencing used PBMCs, obtained after allogeneic stem cell transplant with posttransplant cyclophosphamide. CDR3 region: CASSPPHQGFYGYTF. CDR3 bases: TGTGCCAGCTCACCACCGCACCAGGGGTTCTATGGCTACACCTTC.